Listed below are T cell receptor beta chains from one sample, sequenced in a study of blood T cell repertoires in COVID-19. Profiling relied on immunoSEQ multiplex PCR, and the TCRdb table lists in-frame clones only, not all of them. Of about 87,000 clones listed, about 88% are singletons. The source material was peripheral blood. These TCRs come from a man in his forties with acute or convalescent COVID-19. The CDR3 runs from the conserved cysteine through the conserved F or W. D genes are given only for firm matches. Clone size is stated in some rows and not others, as once, few, many or a class when expanded.

>TRBJ1-2|TRBV6-5|-|-
TGTGCCAGCAGTTACTCGATATCCGGGGTAGGCTACACCTTC
CASSYSISGVGYTF
>TRBJ2-1|TRBV11-2|-|TRBD2
TGTGCCAGCAGCTTAGCGATAGCGGGAGGGCCCTACAATGAGCAGTTCTTC
CASSLAIAGGPYNEQFF
>TRBJ1-4|TRBV5-5|few|TRBD1
TGTGCCAGCAGCTCCAGACAGGGTGGTGGAAAACTGTTTTTT
CASSSRQGGGKLFF
>TRBJ1-6|TRBV11-2|-|TRBD1
TGTGCCAGCAGCTTAGCCTGGGACAGGGATAATTCACCCCTCCACTTT
CASSLAWDRDNSPLHF
>TRBJ2-5|TRBV5-8|-|TRBD1
TGTGCCAGCAGCTTCTTTGACAGGGTAAAAGAAGAGACCCAGTACTTC
CASSFFDRVKEETQYF
>TRBJ1-5|TRBV7-9|-|TRBD1
TGTGCCAGCAGCTCGGACAGGGGGAATCAGCCCCAGCATTTT
CASSSDRGNQPQHF
>TRBJ2-3|TRBV7-9|-|TRBD2
TGTGCCAGCAGCCCCACCTTAGCGGGAGTCACAGATACGCAGTATTTT
CASSPTLAGVTDTQYF
>TRBJ1-2|TRBV19|-|TRBD1
TGTGCCAGTAGCGGACAGGGGTTTAGCTATGGCTACACCTTC
CASSGQGFSYGYTF
>TRBJ2-5|TRBV30|-|TRBD1
TGTGCCTGGAGGAGACTCCGGGACAGTAAAGAGACCCAGTACTTC
CAWRRLRDSKETQYF
>TRBJ2-1|TRBV20-1|-|TRBD2
TGCAGTGCTAGTGGACCCGGGGTGGCGGGAGCCGGTGATGAGCAGTTCTTC
CSASGPGVAGAGDEQFF
>TRBJ2-2|TRBV2|-|TRBD1
TGTGCCAGCAGTGGTTCAGGGGGCGGCGCCGGGGAGCTGTTTTTT
CASSGSGGGAGELFF
>TRBJ2-7|TRBV6-4|-|TRBD2
TGTGCCAGCAGTGACGGGACTAGCTACGAGCAGTACTTC
CASSDGTSYEQYF
>TRBJ2-1|TRBV5-1|-|-
TGCGCCAGCAGGTTGGGGGGCGCCGAGGATGAGCAGTTCTTC
CASRLGGAEDEQFF
>TRBJ1-1|TRBV6-1|-|-
TGTGCCAGCAGTGAAGTAGGGGGGGGAGAAACTGAAGCTTTCTTT
CASSEVGGGETEAFF
>TRBJ1-6|TRBV7-2|-|-
TGTGCCAGCAGCTTAGTCCGGGATAATTCACCCCTCCACTTT
CASSLVRDNSPLHF
>TRBJ1-3|TRBV5-1|-|TRBD1
TGCGCCAGCAGCTTGGAGACAGGGGTGGACACCATATATTTT
CASSLETGVDTIYF
>TRBJ2-5|TRBV6-5|-|-
TGTGCCAGCCTCATTCAGGGGGGTGAGACCCAGTACTTC
CASLIQGGETQYF
>TRBJ1-1|TRBV3-1/TRBV3-2|-|-
TGTGCCAGCAGCCCCGGGGGGGACCGCACTGAAGCTTTCTTT
CASSPGGDRTEAFF
>TRBJ1-2|TRBV20-1|-|-
TGCAGTGCCTCCGAAGGAAGCGGTAACTCCTTC
CSASEGSGNSF
>TRBJ2-2|TRBV2|-|TRBD1
TGTGCCAGCAGTGAAAGGGACAGGCCCGGGGAGCTGTTTTTT
CASSERDRPGELFF
>TRBJ1-5|TRBV24-1|-|TRBD1
TGTGCCACCAGTGATAACGGGACAGATCTTTATAGCAATCAGCCCCAGCATTTT
CATSDNGTDLYSNQPQHF
>TRBJ2-3|TRBV9|-|TRBD2
TGTGCCAGCAGCAACCCGGGACTAGCGGCAGATACGCAGTATTTT
CASSNPGLAADTQYF
>TRBJ1-2|TRBV10-3|-|-
TGTGCCATCAGTGAGGGGACACTAATCTATGGCTACACCTTC
CAISEGTLIYGYTF
>TRBJ1-1|TRBV7-8|-|TRBD1
TGTGCCAGCAGCTTAGCGGGACAGGGAAGATTAACTTTCTTT
CASSLAGQGRLTFF
>TRBJ2-2|TRBV7-2|once|TRBD2
TGTGCCAGCAGTTCCGGACTAGCGGGGGGTAGGGCCGGGGAGCTGTTTTTT
CASSSGLAGGRAGELFF
>TRBJ2-5|TRBV27|-|TRBD2
TGTGCCAGCAGTTTTAGCGGGGGTGGCGAGACCCAGTACTTC
CASSFSGGGETQYF
>TRBJ2-5|TRBV12-3/TRBV12-4|-|-
TGTGCCAACCAACTTGCAGGGGAAGAGACCCAGTACTTC
CANQLAGEETQYF
>TRBJ1-3|TRBV30|-|-
TGTGCCTGGAGTGTACGCGGGAGATCTGGAAACACCATATATTTT
CAWSVRGRSGNTIYF
>TRBJ2-7|TRBV2|-|TRBD2
TGTGCCAGCAGTGTCGTGTGGTTCGGTAGCGGGAGGTACGAGCAGTACTTC
CASSVVWFGSGRYEQYF
>TRBJ2-1|TRBV6-5|-|TRBD2
TGTGCCATCCTTCTAGCGGGACGGATGTTCTTC
CAILLAGRMFF
>TRBJ2-5|TRBV9|-|-
TGTGCCAGCAGCGTAGGTTCGGGGGGCTATGTAAGTGAGACCCAGTACTTC
CASSVGSGGYVSETQYF
>TRBJ2-5|TRBV29-1|-|-
TGCAGCGTTGGGCAGGGGAAACGAGAGACCCAGTACTTC
CSVGQGKRETQYF
>TRBJ1-6|TRBV14|-|-
TGTGCCAGCAGCCCCTTCACAACCAGGGTTTATAATTCACCCCTCCACTTT
CASSPFTTRVYNSPLHF
>TRBJ2-3|TRBV3-1/TRBV3-2|-|-
TGTGCCAGCAGCCAAGATTCAGTTTCGGGGATTGAGCAGTATTTT
CASSQDSVSGIEQYF
>TRBJ2-1|TRBV24-1|-|TRBD1
TGTGCCACCAGCCCGGGGGGACAGGGCCTTAACAATGAGCAGTTCTTC
CATSPGGQGLNNEQFF
>TRBJ2-1|TRBV9|few|TRBD1
TGTGCCAGCAGCGTAAGGACAGGGGAAGGCAATGAGCAGTTCTTC
CASSVRTGEGNEQFF
>TRBJ2-7|TRBV6-1|-|-
TGTGCCAGCAGTGAATCTGGTTATATTCCAGCGGACGAGCAGTACTTC
CASSESGYIPADEQYF
>TRBJ1-4|TRBV19|few|TRBD1
TGTGCCAGTAGTCTTGGACAGGGGGACGAAAAACTGTTTTTT
CASSLGQGDEKLFF
>TRBJ1-5|TRBV10-3|-|-
TGTGCCATCAGTACGGAGCATCAGCCCCAGCATTTT
CAISTEHQPQHF
>TRBJ1-1|TRBV7-3|-|TRBD1
TGTGCCAGCAGCTTAGACAGGGATTCTACTGAAGCTTTCTTT
CASSLDRDSTEAFF
>TRBJ2-1|TRBV6-5|few|TRBD1
TGTGCCAGCAGGACCCAGGGGGCCTACAATGAGCAGTTCTTC
CASRTQGAYNEQFF
>TRBJ1-2|TRBV19|once|-
TGTGCCAGTAGTATAGAATCGAAATCCGGGGGGGGCTACACCTTC
CASSIESKSGGGYTF
>TRBJ2-1|TRBV19|many|TRBD2
TGTGCCAGTATTTCATTGGCGGGGGGGGAGAATGAGCAGTTCTTC
CASISLAGGENEQFF
>TRBJ2-7|TRBV28|-|TRBD1
TGTGCCAGCAGTTTATCATACAGGGGCGGGCGTGACGAGCAGTACTTC
CASSLSYRGGRDEQYF
>TRBJ2-7|TRBV5-6|once|-
TGTGCCAGCAGCACTAACAGGGTAGGCTACGAGCAGTACTTC
CASSTNRVGYEQYF
>TRBJ2-3|TRBV7-9|-|TRBD2
TGTGCCAGCAGCTTACCTAGCGGGGGGCAACGCACAGATACGCAGTATTTT
CASSLPSGGQRTDTQYF
>TRBJ2-3|TRBV27|-|-
TGTGCCAGCAGTTTATCGACCGGGACGGGGGGCACAGATACGCAGTATTTT
CASSLSTGTGGTDTQYF
>TRBJ1-2|TRBV29-1|-|-
TGCAGCGTTGGAAAGACAGGCTCCGGCTACACCTTC
CSVGKTGSGYTF